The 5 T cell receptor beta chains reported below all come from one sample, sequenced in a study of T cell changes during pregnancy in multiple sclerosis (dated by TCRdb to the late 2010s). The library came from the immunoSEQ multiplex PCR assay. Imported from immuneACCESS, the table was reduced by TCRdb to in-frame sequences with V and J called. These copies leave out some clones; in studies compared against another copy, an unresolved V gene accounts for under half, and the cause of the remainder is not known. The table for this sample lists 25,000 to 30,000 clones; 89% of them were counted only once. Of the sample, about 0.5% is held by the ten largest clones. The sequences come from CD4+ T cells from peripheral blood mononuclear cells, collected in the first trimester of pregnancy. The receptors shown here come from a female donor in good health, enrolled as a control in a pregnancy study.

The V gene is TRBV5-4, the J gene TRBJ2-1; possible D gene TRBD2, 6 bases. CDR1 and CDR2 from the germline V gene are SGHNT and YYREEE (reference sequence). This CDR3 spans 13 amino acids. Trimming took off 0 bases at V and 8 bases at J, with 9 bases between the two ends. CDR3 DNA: TGTGCCAGCAGCTTGGTAGGGGAGGATGAGCAGTTCTTC. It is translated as CASSLVGEDEQFF.

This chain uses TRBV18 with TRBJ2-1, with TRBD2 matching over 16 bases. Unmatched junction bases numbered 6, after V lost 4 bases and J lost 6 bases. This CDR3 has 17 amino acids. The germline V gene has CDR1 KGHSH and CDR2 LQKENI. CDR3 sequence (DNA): TGTGCCAGCTCACAGGGACTAGCGGGAGGGCCCCTCAATGAGCAGTTCTTC. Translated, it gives CASSQGLAGGPLNEQFF.

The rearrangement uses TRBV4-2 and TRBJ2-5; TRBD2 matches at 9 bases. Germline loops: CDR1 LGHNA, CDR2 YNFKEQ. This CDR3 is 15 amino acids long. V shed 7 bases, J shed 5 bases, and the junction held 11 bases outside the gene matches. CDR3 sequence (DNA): TGTGCCAGCAAAGGAAGGGCGGGGGGGTTGGAGACCCAGTACTTC. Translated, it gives CASKGRAGGLETQYF.

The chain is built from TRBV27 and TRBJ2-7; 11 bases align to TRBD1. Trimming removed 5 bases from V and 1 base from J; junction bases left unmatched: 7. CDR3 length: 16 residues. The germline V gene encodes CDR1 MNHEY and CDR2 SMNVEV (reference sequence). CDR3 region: CASSKTGTGGSYEQYF. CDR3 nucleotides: TGTGCCAGCAGTAAAACCGGGACAGGGGGATCCTACGAGCAGTACTTC.

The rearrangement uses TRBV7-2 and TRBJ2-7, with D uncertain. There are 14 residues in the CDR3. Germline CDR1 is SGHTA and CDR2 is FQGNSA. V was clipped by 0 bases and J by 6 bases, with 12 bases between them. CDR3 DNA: TGTGCCAGCAGCTTAGCAGAGTTGAGGTCCGAGCAGTACTTC. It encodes CASSLAELRSEQYF.